The clone carrying this T cell receptor (beta chain) occurred once. The data were taken from a study of blood T cell repertoires in COVID-19. Study-wide context: Acute and convalescent COVID-19 specimens originated in the United States, Italy and Spain. T cells, B-cell-depleted T cells, or PBMCs provided the cDNA or gDNA that served as material.

Germline V gene sequence: CDR1 SQVTM, CDR2 ANQGSEA. With 7 bases removed from V and 3 bases from J, the gap between germline ends came to 15 bases. The CDR3 is made up of 13 amino acids. Methods used by the authors: For nucleated cells, counts were estimated from reference gene primer amplification. Only in-frame clones appear in the TCRdb table, and some are missing; sequencing was by immunoSEQ multiplex PCR. That table is the source of V, J and clone size, and D and trimming were worked out from the DNA. The sample shows some 250,000 clones, more than 80% of them seen only once. The TCR sequence derives from a man between 25 and 39 years old who had recovered from COVID-19. Sequencing input: peripheral blood. The chain uses TRBV29-1 and TRBJ1-2, with D possibly matching TRBD1 (6 bases). CDR3 protein: CSGLRGMDYGYTF. CDR3 DNA sequence: TGCAGCGGTCTCAGGGGAATGGACTATGGCTACACCTTC.